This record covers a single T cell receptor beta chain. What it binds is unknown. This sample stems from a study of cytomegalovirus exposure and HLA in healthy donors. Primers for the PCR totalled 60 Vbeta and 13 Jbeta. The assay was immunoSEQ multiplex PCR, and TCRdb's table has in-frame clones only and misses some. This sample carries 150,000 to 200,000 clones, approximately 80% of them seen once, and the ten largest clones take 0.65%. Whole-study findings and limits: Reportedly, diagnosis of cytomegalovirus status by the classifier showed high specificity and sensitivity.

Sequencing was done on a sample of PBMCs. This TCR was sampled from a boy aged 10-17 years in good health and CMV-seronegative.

The CDR3 reads CASSSTPRGALNTEAFF. For the CDR3, the DNA is TGTGCCAGCAGCTCCACCCCCCGGGGGGCTCTGAACACTGAAGCTTTCTTT. The J gene is TRBJ1-1, the V gene TRBV5-6, with D maybe TRBD1 (6 bases). CDR1 and CDR2 from the germline V gene are SGHDT and YYEEEE. The CDR3 runs to 17 residues. Trimming stripped 3 bases from V and 0 bases from J, with 18 bases between.